This T cell receptor beta chain was identified during a study of blood T cell repertoires in COVID-19. At the level of the study: The United States, Italy and Spain were the sources of the acute and convalescent COVID-19 samples.

Original processing notes: Amplification with reference gene primers provided the estimates of nucleated cell counts. Libraries were prepared by immunoSEQ multiplex PCR; TCRdb keeps only in-frame clonotypes and omits some of them. Clone size and the V and J calls come from that table; the DNA yielded D and trimming. The sample has about 210,000 clones, roughly 84% seen once. This CDR3 is 20 amino acids long. Germline lookup yields CDR1 KGHDR and CDR2 SFDVKD. The V end lost 4 bases, the J end lost 4 bases, and 31 bases lay between the germline ends. The TCR comes from a man aged 40-55 years who had recovered from COVID-19. Sequenced sample: peripheral blood. The rearrangement links TRBV24-1 to TRBJ2-7; D is perhaps TRBD1 (6 bases). This chain's CDR3 is CATSDLRSPRGVSQRYEQYF. The CDR3 DNA reads TGTGCCACCAGTGACTTGAGGTCCCCCAGGGGAGTTTCCCAGAGGTACGAGCAGTACTTC.